This T cell receptor beta chain originates from a study of OX40 agonist ivuxolimab in advanced cancers. The study's findings and limits: The study did not work out the antigen specificity of the expanded peripheral T cells.

Worth noting for this clone: Antigen unknown.

Assay: immunoSEQ multiplex PCR; the TCRdb copy retains only in-frame clones and omits some. The profile covers more than 70,000 clones, with 93% appearing a single time and roughly 13% taken by the ten largest. This clonotype was obtained from an adult with an advanced solid tumor such as melanoma, head and neck, liver or kidney cancer. Specimen: CD4+ or CD8+ T cells sorted from blood, collected in a trial of the OX40 agonist ivuxolimab.

CDR3 loop: CASSTGPSDQPQHF. DNA for the CDR3: TGTGCCAGCAGCACGGGACCCAGCGATCAGCCCCAGCATTTT. The chain has TRBV27 and TRBJ1-5, with D maybe TRBD1 (5 bases). The CDR3 is made up of 14 amino acids. Germline V gives CDR1 MNHEY, CDR2 SMNVEV (reference sequence). V was cut by 6 bases and J by 5 bases, with 14 bases left in between.